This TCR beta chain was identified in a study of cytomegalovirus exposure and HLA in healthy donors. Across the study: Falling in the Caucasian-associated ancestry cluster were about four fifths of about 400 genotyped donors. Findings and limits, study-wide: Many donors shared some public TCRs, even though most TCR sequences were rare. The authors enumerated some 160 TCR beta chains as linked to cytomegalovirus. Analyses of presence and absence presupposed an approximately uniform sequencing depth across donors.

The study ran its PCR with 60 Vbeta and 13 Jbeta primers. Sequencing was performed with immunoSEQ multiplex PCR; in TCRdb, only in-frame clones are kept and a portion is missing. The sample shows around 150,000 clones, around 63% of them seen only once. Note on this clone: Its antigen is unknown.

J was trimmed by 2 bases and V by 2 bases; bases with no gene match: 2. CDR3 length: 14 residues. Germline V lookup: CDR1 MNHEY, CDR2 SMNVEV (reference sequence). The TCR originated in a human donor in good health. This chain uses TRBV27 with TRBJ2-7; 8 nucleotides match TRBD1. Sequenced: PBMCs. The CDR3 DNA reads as TGTGCCAGCAGTTTAAGACAGGGGACCTACGAGCAGTACTTC. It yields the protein CASSLRQGTYEQYF.